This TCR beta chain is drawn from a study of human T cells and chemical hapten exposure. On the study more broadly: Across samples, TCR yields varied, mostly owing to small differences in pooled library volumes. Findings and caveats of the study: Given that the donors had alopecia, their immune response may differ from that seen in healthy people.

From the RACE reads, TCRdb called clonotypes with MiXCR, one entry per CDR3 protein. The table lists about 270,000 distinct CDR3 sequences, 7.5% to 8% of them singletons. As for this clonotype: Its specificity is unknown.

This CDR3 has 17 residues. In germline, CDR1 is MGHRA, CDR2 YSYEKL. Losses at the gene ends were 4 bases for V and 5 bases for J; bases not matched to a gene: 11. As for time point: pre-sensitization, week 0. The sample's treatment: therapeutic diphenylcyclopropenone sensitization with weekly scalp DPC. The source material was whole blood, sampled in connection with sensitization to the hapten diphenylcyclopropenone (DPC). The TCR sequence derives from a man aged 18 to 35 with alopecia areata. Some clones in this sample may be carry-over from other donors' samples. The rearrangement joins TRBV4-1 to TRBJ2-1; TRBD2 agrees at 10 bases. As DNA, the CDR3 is TGCGCCAGCAGCCGGAGCCCCGCTAGCGGGGGTAACAATGAGCAGTTCTTC. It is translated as CASSRSPASGGNNEQFF.